This T cell receptor beta chain was sequenced for a study of blood T cell repertoires in COVID-19. Across the study: Spain, Italy and the United States supplied samples that represented acute and convalescent COVID-19.

Assay: immunoSEQ multiplex PCR; the TCRdb copy retains only in-frame clones and omits some. The table has 150,000 to 200,000 clones, around 79% seen once. The length of the CDR3 is 15 residues. CDR1 and CDR2 from the germline V gene are LNHNV and YYDKDF (reference sequence). Between the trimmed V and J ends, which lost 3 bases and 0 bases, there was a span of 8 bases. This TCR was sampled from a woman between 40 and 55 years old with COVID-19, enrolled during active disease. Sequenced input: peripheral blood. This chain joins TRBV15 and TRBJ2-2, with D perhaps matching TRBD1 (5 bases). CDR3 loop: CATSRTDANTGELFF. CDR3 coding DNA: TGTGCCACCAGCAGGACAGATGCGAACACCGGGGAGCTGTTTTTT.